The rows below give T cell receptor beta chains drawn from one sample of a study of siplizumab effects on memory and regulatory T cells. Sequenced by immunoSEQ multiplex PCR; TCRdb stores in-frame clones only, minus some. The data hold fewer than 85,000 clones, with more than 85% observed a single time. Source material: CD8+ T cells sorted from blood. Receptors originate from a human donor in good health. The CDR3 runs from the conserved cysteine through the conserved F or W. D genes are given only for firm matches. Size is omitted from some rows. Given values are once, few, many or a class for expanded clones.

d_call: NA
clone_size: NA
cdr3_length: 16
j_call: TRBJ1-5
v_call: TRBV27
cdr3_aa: CARSSSGRRGNQPQHF
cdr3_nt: TGTGCCAGAAGCTCTTCAGGGAGAAGGGGCAATCAGCCCCAGCATTTT

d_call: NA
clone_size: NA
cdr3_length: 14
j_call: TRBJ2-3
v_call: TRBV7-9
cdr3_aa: CASSLAGPTDTQYF
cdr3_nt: TGTGCCAGCAGCTTAGCGGGACCCACAGATACGCAGTATTTT

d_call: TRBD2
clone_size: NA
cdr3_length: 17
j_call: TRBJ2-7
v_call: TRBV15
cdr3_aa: CATSRGLLSGRTYEQYF
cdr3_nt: TGTGCCACCAGCAGAGGTCTCCTTAGCGGGAGAACCTACGAGCAGTACTTC

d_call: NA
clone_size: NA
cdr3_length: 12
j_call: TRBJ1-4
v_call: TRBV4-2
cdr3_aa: CASSQDGQKLFF
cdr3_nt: TGTGCCAGCAGCCAAGATGGTCAAAAACTGTTTTTT

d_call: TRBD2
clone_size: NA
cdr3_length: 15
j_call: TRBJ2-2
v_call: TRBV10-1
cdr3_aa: CASGEAGVNTGELFF
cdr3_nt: TGCGCCAGCGGCGAGGCGGGAGTGAACACCGGGGAGCTGTTTTTT

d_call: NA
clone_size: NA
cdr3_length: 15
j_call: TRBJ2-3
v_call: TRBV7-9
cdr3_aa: CASRSGGGSTDTQYF
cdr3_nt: TGTGCCAGCAGATCCGGCGGCGGGAGCACAGATACGCAGTATTTT

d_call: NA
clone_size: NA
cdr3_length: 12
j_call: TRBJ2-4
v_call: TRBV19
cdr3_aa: CASSTGYNIQYF
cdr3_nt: TGTGCCAGTAGTACGGGTTATAACATTCAGTACTTC

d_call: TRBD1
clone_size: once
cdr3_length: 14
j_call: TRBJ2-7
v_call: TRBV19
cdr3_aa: CASSAGTGAYEQYF
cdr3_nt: TGTGCCAGTAGTGCCGGGACAGGGGCCTACGAGCAGTACTTC

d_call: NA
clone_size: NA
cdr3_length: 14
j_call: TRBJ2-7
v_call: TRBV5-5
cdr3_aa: CASSLYQGPYEQYF
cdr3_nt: TGTGCCAGCAGCTTGTATCAGGGCCCCTACGAGCAGTACTTC

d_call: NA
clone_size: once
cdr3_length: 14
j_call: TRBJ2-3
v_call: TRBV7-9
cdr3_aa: CASSLGPRYDTQYF
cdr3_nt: TGTGCCAGCAGCTTAGGACCTAGGTATGATACGCAGTATTTT

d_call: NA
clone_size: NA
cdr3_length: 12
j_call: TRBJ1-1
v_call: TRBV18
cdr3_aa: CASSVPNTEAFF
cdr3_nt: TGTGCCAGCTCAGTTCCGAACACTGAAGCTTTCTTT

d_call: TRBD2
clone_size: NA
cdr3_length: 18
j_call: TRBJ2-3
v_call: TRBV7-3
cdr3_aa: CASSLYGTSGRVADTQYF
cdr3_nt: TGTGCCAGCAGCCTGTATGGGACTAGCGGGAGGGTGGCAGATACGCAGTATTTT

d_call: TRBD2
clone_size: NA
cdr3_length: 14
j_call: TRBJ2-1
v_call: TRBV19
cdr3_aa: CASSIVAGGSEQFF
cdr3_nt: TGTGCCAGTAGTATCGTAGCGGGAGGCAGTGAGCAGTTCTTC

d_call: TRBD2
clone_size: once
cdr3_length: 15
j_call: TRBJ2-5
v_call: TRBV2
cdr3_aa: CASSEAPGLSETQYF
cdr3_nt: TGTGCCAGCAGTGAAGCGCCGGGACTATCAGAGACCCAGTACTTC

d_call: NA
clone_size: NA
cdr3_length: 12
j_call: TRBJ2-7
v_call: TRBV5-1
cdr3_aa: CASAGQTGEQYF
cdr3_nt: TGCGCCAGCGCGGGACAGACGGGGGAGCAGTACTTC

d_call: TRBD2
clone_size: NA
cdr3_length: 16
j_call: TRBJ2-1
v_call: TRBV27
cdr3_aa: CASSSLLAGVQNEQFF
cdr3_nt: TGTGCCAGCAGTTCCCTTCTAGCGGGAGTTCAGAATGAGCAGTTCTTC

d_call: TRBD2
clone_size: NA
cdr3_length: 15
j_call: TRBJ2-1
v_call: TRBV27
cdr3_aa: CASNIAGGLYNEQFF
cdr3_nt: TGTGCCAGCAATATAGCGGGAGGGCTTTACAATGAGCAGTTCTTC

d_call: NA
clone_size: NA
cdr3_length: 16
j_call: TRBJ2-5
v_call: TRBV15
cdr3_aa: CATSKLSGTAEETQYF
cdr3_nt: TGTGCCACCAGCAAACTAAGTGGAACAGCCGAAGAGACCCAGTACTTC

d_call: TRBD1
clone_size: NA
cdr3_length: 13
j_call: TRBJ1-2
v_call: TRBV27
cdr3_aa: CASWTGRFYGYTF
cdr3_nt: TGTGCCAGTTGGACAGGCCGCTTCTATGGCTACACCTTC

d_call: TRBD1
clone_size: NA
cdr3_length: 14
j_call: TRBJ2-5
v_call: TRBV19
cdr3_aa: CASSMGQSYETQYF
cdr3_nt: TGTGCCAGTAGTATGGGACAGAGTTATGAGACCCAGTACTTC

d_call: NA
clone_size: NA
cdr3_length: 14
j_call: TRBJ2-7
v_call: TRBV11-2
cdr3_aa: CASSQMDLDYEQYF
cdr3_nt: TGTGCCAGCAGCCAGATGGACTTAGACTACGAGCAGTACTTC

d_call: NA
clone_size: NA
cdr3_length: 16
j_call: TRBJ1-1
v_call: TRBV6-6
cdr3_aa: CASSYSRAGRGTEAFF
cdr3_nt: TGTGCCAGCAGTTACTCGCGGGCAGGAAGGGGGACTGAAGCTTTCTTT

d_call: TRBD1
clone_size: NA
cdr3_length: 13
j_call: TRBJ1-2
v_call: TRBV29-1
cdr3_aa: CSVETGRDYGYTF
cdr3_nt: TGCAGCGTTGAGACAGGGAGGGATTATGGCTACACCTTC

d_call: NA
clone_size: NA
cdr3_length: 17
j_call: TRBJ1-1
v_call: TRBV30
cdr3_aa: CAWSVSFYQSRNTEAFF
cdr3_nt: TGTGCCTGGAGTGTAAGCTTTTACCAGAGTAGGAACACTGAAGCTTTCTTT

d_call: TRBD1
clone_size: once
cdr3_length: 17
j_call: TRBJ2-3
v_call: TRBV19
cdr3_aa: CASSILPPGGWGETQYF
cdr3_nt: TGTGCCAGTAGTATCCTCCCCCCAGGGGGTTGGGGAGAGACGCAGTATTTT

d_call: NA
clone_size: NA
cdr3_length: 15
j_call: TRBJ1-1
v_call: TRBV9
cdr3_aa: CASSVVLDRYTEAFF
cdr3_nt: TGTGCCAGCAGCGTAGTTTTGGACAGATACACTGAAGCTTTCTTT

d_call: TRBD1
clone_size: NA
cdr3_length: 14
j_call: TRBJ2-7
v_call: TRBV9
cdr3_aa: CASSATGAAYEQYF
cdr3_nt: TGTGCCAGCAGCGCAACAGGGGCTGCCTACGAGCAGTACTTC

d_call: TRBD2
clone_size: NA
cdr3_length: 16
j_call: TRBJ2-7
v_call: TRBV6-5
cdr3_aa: CASSYSIEREVHEQYF
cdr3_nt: TGTGCCAGCAGTTACTCGATAGAGCGGGAGGTCCACGAGCAGTACTTC

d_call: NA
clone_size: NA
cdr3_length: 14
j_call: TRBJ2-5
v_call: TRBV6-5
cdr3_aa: CASSSFNRAETQYF
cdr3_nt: TGTGCCAGCAGTTCCTTTAACAGGGCCGAGACCCAGTACTTC

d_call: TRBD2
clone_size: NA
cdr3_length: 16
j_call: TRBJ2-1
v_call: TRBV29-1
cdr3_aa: CSGDLISGDSYNEQFF
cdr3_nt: TGCAGCGGGGACCTTATAAGCGGGGATTCCTACAATGAGCAGTTCTTC

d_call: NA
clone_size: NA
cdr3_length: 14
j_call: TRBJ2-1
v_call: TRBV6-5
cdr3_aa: CASSPPGPHNEQFF
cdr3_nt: TGTGCCAGCAGTCCCCCGGGACCGCACAATGAGCAGTTCTTC

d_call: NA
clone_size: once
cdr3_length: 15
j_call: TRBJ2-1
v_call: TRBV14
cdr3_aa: CASSQVAGTYNEQFF
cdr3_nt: TGTGCCAGCAGCCAAGTTGCAGGGACCTACAATGAGCAGTTCTTC

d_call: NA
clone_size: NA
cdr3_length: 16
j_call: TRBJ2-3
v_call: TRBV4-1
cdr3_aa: CASSPRADTFTDTQYF
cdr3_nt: TGCGCCAGCAGCCCAAGGGCGGATACATTCACAGATACGCAGTATTTT

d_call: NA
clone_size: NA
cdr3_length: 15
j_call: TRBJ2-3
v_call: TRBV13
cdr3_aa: CASSNRALSTDTQYF
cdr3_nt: TGTGCCAGCAGCAACCGGGCCTTGAGCACAGATACGCAGTATTTT

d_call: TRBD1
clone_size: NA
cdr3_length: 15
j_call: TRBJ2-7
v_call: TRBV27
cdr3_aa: CASSLLGTGSYEQYF
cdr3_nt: TGTGCCAGCAGTTTACTGGGGACAGGATCCTACGAGCAGTACTTC

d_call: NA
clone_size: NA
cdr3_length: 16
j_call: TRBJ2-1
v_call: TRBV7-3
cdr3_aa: CASSLDGRGGYNEQFF
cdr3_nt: TGTGCCAGCAGCTTAGATGGGCGCGGAGGGTACAATGAGCAGTTCTTC

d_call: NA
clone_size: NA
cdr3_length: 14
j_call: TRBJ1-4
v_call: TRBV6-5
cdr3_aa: CASSYLGTNEKLFF
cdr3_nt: TGTGCCAGCAGTTACTTAGGGACTAATGAAAAACTGTTTTTT

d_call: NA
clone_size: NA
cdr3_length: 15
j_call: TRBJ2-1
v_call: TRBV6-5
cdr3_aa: CASSQSGEPYNEQFF
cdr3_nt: TGTGCCAGCAGCCAATCGGGAGAGCCCTACAATGAGCAGTTCTTC

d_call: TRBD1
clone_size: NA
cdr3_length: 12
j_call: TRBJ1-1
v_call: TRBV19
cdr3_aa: CASSGPGQGRTF
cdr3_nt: TGTGCCAGTAGTGGCCCCGGACAGGGCCGTACCTTT